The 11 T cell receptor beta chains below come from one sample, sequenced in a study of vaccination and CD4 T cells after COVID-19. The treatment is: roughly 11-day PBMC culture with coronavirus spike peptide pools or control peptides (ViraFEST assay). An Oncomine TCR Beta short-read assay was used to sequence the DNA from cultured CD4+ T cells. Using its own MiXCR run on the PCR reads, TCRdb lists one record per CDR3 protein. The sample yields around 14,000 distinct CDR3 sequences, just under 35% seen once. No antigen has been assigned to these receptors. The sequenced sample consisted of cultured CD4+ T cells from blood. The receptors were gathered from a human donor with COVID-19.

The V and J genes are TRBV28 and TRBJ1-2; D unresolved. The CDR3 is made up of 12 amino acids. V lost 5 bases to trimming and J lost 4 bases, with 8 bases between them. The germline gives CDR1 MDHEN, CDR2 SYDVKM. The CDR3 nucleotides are TGTGCCAGCAGTGTAGACACCTATGGCTACACCTTC. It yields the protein CASSVDTYGYTF.

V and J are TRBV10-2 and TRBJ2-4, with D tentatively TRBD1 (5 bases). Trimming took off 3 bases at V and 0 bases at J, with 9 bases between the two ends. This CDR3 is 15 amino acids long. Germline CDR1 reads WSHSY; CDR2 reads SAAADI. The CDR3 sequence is CASSDPGLAKNIQYF. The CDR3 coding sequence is TGCGCCAGCAGTGATCCAGGGCTAGCCAAAAACATTCAGTACTTC.

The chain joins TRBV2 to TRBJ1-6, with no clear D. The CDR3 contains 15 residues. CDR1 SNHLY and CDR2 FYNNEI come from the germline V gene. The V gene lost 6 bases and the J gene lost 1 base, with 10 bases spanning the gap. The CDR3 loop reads CASRNSPSYNSPLHF. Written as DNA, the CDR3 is TGTGCCAGCAGGAACAGCCCTTCCTATAATTCACCCCTCCACTTT.

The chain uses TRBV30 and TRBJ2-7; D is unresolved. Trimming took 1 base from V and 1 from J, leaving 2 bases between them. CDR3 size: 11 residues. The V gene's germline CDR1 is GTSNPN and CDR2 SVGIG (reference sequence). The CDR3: CAWSGSYEQYF. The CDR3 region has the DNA TGTGCCTGGAGTGGATCCTACGAGCAGTACTTC.

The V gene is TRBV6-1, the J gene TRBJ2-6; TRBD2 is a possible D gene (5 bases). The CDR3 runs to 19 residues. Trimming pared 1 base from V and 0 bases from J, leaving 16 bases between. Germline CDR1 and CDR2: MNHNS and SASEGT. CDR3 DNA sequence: TGTGCCAGCAGTGAAGTAATAGGAGGCATGGGCTCTGGGGCCAACGTCCTGACTTTC. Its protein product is CASSEVIGGMGSGANVLTF.

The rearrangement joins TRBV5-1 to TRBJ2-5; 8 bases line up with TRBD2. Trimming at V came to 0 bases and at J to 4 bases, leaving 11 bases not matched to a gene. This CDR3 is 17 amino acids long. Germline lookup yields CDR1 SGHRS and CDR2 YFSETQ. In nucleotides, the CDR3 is TGCGCCAGCAGCTTGGAAAGCGGGTCGGGGGGGCGAGAGACCCAGTACTTC. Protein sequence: CASSLESGSGGRETQYF.

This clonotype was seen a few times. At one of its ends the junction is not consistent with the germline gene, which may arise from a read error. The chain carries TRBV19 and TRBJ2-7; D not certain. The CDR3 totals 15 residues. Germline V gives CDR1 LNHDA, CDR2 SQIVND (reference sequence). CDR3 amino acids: CASSPKSLGSHEQYF. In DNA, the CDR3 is TGTGCCAGTAGTCCGAAGTCCCTAGGCTCCCACGAGCAGTACTTC.

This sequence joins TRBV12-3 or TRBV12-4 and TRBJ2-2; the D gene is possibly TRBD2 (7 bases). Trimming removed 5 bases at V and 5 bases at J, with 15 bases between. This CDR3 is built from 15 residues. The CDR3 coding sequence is TGTGCCAGCAGTCCCACAGGGAGGGGTACCGGGGAGCTGTTTTTT. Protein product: CASSPTGRGTGELFF.

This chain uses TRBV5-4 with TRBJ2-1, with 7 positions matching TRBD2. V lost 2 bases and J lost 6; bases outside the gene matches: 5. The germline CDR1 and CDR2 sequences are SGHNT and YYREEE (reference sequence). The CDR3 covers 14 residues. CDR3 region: CASSLTGEGNEQFF. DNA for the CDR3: TGTGCCAGCAGCTTAACCGGGGAGGGCAATGAGCAGTTCTTC. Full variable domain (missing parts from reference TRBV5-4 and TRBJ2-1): ETGVTQSPTHLIKTRGQQVTLRCSSQSGHNTVSWYQQALGQGPQFIFQYYREEENGRGNFPPRFSGLQFPNYSSELNVNALELDDSALYLCASSLTGEGNEQFFGPGTRLTVL.

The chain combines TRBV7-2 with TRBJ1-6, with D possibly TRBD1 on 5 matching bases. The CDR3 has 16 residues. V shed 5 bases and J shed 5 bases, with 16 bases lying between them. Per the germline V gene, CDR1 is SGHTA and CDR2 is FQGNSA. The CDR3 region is CASSPRSGLHNSPLHF. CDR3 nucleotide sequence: TGTGCCAGCAGCCCCAGGTCGGGACTGCATAATTCACCCCTCCACTTT. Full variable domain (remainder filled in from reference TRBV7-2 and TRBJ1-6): GAGVSQSPSNKVTEKGKDVELRCDPISGHTALYWYRQSLGQGLEFLIYFQGNSAPDKSGLPSDRFSAERTGGSVSTLTIQRTQQEDSAVYLCASSPRSGLHNSPLHFGNGTRLTVT.

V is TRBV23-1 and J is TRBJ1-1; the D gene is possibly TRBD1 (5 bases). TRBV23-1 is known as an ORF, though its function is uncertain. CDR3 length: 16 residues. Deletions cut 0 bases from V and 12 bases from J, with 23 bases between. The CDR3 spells CASSQSGGLITGTTFF. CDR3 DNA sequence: TGCGCCAGCAGTCAATCGGGGGGGTTGATAACCGGGACGACTTTCTTT.